What follows describes a single TCR beta chain. This clone has just one count. This receptor's antigen is unknown. Base qualities are not recorded, but no much larger clone differs from it by a single base. This specimen belongs to a study of T cell responses to AZD1222 COVID-19 vaccine (dated by TCRdb to the early 2020s). Turning to the overall study: A total of 240 or so trial participants underwent TCR sequencing, of whom under 220 had received two doses of AZD1222 and 26 had received two doses of the MenACWY control vaccine. Trial participants were enrolled by age into subgroups of 18-55, 56-69 and 70-plus years, and approximately 150, 30 and 60 TCR-sequenced participants, respectively, were included in these subgroups. Here is what the overall study found, with its caveats: Reportedly, almost half of the unique spike-specific TCRs recognized epitopes lying outside the regions that are mutated in the B.1.351 and B.1.1.7 variants. Only 5 to 7 AZD1222 recipients were SARS-CoV-2 seropositive at baseline, limiting conclusions about previously exposed vaccinees. Because no day 14 peak-response samples were available, the repertoires could be characterized only after the peak T cell response. After two AZD1222 doses, both the breadth and the depth of spike-specific TCRs were significantly higher than at day 0 and than in MenACWY recipients. Participants were mostly white British and included more females than males, and it was suggested by the authors that clonal diversity may have been underestimated. In the small 56-69-year group, the increase in depth fell short of significance, most likely because of low power. CD4 TCRs associated with the vaccine covered the entire spike protein, and the dominant responses were in regions 160-218 and 743-854.

The CDR3 regions of human TCRbeta chains were analyzed by immunosequencing. The authors' analysis ran thus. TCRs in the repertoires were compared against a reference library of SARS-CoV-2-specific TCRs that had been generated with the MIRA antigen-specificity platform. Breadth was defined as the fraction of unique TCRs that were SARS-CoV-2-associated, and depth was defined as the fraction of total T cells that were SARS-CoV-2-associated. Using the MIRA data, each spike-specific TCR was assigned both to the spike region to which the TCR was reactive and to a CD4 or CD8 class. Log10-transformed breadth and depth values were compared by one-way ANOVA with Sidak's multiple comparisons tests. This immuneACCESS table, as held by TCRdb, lists in-frame sequences with V and J called but not all clones. Of the missing ones, under half trace to an unresolved V gene in checked studies; the others have no known cause. The V and J calls and the clone size are those of that table, but D and trimming were determined from the DNA. For this sample there are around 99,000 clones; just over 90% appear just once. The top ten clones comprise roughly 6% of the sample.

In light of the paper, this sample's time point label describes: about 28 days (+/-7) after the second vaccine dose. AZD1222 recipients given second doses at about 4 weeks or at about 12 weeks were pooled, since spike-specific TCR depth and breadth were not found to differ between the two schedules. The vaccinee samples were drawn from two UK trials, COV001 and COV002, one of which was a single-blind randomized controlled phase 2/3 trial testing AZD1222 (ChAdOx1 nCoV-19) in healthy adults. For TCRbeta chain sequencing, PBMC samples from trial participants were taken at day 0 and at day 28 after the second dose. The cysteine opens and the phenylalanine closes a CDR3 of 15 amino acids. Here the CDR3 DNA is all that survives: 45 bases in frame from base 1. Looking up the germline V gene yields CDR1 SGHTA and CDR2 FQGNSA. Unmatched junction bases come to 2, with V trimmed by 4 bases and J by 4 bases.

In this chain, TRBV7-2 is recombined with TRBJ2-1; 12 central bases correspond to TRBD2. The TCR originated in an adult who received the AZD1222 COVID-19 vaccine. Sequencing was performed on peripheral blood, taken 28 days after the second AZD1222 dose. Here the CDR3 is given as CASSSGLAGYNEQFF. The sequenced DNA is TGTGCCAGCAGCTCTGGACTAGCGGGATACAATGAGCAGTTCTTC.